This TCR beta chain was identified during a study of OX40 agonist ivuxolimab in advanced cancers. Clones were read by immunoSEQ multiplex PCR, and TCRdb kept only the in-frame ones, dropping some. The sample shows around 19,000 clones, around 74% of them seen only once. CDR1 is SNHLY and CDR2 is FYNNEI in the germline V gene. V was shortened by 7 bases and J by 4 bases, with 13 bases between the two germline ends. The CDR3 runs 13 residues. The receptor was isolated from an adult with an advanced solid tumor such as melanoma, head and neck, liver or kidney cancer. Here the sequenced sample was CD4+ or CD8+ T cells sorted from blood, taken in a trial of the OX40 agonist ivuxolimab. The rearrangement uses TRBV2 and TRBJ1-1, with D unclear. The CDR3 DNA sequence: TGTGCCAGCAATCTGGAGGAGAGCACTGAAGCTTTCTTT. Residues: CASNLEESTEAFF. Looking up the rest from reference TRBV2 and TRBJ1-1 gives the full variable domain: EPEVTQTPSHQVTQMGQEVILRCVPISNHLYFYWYRQILGQKVEFLVSFYNNEISEKSEIFDDQFSVERPDGSNFTLKIRSTKLEDSAMYFCASNLEESTEAFFGQGTRLTVV.